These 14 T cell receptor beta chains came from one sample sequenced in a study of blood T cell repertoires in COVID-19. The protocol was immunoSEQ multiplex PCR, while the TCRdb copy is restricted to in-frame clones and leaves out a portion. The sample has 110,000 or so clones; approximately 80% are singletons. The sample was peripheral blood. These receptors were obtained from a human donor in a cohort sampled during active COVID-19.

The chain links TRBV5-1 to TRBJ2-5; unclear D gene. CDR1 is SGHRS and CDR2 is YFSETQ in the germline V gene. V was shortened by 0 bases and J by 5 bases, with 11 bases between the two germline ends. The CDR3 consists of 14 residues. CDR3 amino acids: CASSLGSARETQYF. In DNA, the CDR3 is TGCGCCAGCAGCTTGGGATCCGCCCGGGAGACCCAGTACTTC.

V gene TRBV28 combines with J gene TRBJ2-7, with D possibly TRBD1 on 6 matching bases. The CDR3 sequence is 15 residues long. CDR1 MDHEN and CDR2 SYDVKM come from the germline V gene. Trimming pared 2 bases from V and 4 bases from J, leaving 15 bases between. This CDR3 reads CASSLPSTGLYEQYF. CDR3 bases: TGTGCCAGCAGTTTACCCTCGACAGGATTATACGAGCAGTACTTC. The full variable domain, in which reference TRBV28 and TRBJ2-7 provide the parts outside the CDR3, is DVKVTQSSRYLVKRTGEKVFLECVQDMDHENMFWYRQDPGLGLRLIYFSYDVKMKEKGDIPEGYSVSREKKERFSLILESASTNQTSMYLCASSLPSTGLYEQYFGPGTRLTVT.

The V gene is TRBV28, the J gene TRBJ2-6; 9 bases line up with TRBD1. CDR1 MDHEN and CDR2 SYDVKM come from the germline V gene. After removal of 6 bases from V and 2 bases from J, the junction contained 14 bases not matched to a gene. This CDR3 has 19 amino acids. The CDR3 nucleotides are TGTGCCAGCAGCCTTATCCCGGGACAGGGTTTACCTGGGGCCAACGTCCTGACTTTC. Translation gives CASSLIPGQGLPGANVLTF. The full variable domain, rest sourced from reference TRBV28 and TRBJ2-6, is DVKVTQSSRYLVKRTGEKVFLECVQDMDHENMFWYRQDPGLGLRLIYFSYDVKMKEKGDIPEGYSVSREKKERFSLILESASTNQTSMYLCASSLIPGQGLPGANVLTFGAGSRLTVL.

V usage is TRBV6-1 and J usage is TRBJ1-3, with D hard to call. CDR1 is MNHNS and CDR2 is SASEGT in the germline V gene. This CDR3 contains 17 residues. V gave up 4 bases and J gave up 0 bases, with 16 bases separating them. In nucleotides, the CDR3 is TGTGCCAGCAGTGGCCCCCGGGATCCAAGCTCTGGAAACACCATATATTTT. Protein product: CASSGPRDPSSGNTIYF.

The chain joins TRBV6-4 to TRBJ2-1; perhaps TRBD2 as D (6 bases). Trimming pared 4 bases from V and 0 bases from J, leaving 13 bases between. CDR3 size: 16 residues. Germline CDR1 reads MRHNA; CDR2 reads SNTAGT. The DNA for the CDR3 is TGTGCCAGCAGTGGCATAGGCGGGGCCTCCTACAATGAGCAGTTCTTC. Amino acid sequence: CASSGIGGASYNEQFF.

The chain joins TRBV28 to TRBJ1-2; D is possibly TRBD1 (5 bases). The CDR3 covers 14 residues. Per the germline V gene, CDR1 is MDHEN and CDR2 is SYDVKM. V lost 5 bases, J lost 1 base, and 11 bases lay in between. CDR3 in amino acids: CASSGARVNYGYTF. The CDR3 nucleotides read TGTGCCAGCAGTGGCGCCAGGGTTAACTATGGCTACACCTTC.

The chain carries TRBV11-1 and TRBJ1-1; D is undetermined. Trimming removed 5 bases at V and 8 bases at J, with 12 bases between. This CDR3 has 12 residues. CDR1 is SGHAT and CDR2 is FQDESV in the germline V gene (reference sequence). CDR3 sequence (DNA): TGTGCCAGCAGCCCCCGACACGAGGAAGCTTTCTTT. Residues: CASSPRHEEAFF.

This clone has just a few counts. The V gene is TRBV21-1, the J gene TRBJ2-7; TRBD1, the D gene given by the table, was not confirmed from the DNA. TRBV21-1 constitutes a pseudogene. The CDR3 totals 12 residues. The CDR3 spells CASSSRGHEQYF. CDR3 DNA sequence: TGTGCCAGCAGTTCCAGGGGGCACGAGCAGTACTTC.

The CDR3 loop is CASNPGLAGEGSYEQYF. The CDR3 DNA reads as TGTGCCAGCAACCCGGGACTAGCGGGAGAGGGGTCCTACGAGCAGTACTTC. V is TRBV2 and J is TRBJ2-7; 14 bases agree with TRBD2. The V gene's germline CDR1 is SNHLY and CDR2 FYNNEI. The junction had 9 bases not matched to a gene; V was cut back by 7 bases and J by 1 base. This CDR3 has 17 residues.

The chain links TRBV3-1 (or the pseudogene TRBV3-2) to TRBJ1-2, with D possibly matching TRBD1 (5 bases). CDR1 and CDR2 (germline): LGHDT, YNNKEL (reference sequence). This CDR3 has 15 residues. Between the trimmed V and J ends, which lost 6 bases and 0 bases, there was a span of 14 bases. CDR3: CASSLIGGSNYGYTF. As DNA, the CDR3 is TGTGCCAGCAGTCTAATCGGGGGATCTAACTATGGCTACACCTTC.

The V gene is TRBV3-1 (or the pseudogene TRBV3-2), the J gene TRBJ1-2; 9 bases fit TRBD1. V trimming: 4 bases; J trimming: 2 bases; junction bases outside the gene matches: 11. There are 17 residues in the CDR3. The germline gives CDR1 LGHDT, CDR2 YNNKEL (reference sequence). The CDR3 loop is CASSPHSPGTGNYGYTF. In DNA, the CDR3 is TGTGCCAGCAGCCCCCACTCCCCTGGGACAGGGAACTATGGCTACACCTTC.

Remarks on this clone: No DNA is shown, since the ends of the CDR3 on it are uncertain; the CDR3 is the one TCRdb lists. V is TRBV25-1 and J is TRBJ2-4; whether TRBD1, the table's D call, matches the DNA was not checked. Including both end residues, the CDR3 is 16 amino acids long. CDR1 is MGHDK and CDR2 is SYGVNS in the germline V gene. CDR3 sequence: CASSSSDRVGKNIQYF.

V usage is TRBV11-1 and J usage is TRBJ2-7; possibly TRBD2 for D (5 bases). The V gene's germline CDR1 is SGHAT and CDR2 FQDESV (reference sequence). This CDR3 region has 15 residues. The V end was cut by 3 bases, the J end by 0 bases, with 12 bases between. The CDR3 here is CASSLGADSSYEQYF. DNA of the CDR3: TGTGCCAGCAGCTTGGGAGCGGATAGCTCCTACGAGCAGTACTTC. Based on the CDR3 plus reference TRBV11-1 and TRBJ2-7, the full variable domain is EAEVAQSPRYKITEKSQAVAFWCDPISGHATLYWYRQILGQGPELLVQFQDESVVDDSQLPKDRFSAERLKGVDSTLKIQPAELGDSAMYLCASSLGADSSYEQYFGPGTRLTVT.

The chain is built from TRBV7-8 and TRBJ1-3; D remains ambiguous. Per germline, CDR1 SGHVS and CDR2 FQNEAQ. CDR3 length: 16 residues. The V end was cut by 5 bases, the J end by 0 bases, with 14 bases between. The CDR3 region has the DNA TGTGCCAGCAGCATAAGCCCATGGAGCTCTGGAAACACCATATATTTT. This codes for CASSISPWSSGNTIYF.